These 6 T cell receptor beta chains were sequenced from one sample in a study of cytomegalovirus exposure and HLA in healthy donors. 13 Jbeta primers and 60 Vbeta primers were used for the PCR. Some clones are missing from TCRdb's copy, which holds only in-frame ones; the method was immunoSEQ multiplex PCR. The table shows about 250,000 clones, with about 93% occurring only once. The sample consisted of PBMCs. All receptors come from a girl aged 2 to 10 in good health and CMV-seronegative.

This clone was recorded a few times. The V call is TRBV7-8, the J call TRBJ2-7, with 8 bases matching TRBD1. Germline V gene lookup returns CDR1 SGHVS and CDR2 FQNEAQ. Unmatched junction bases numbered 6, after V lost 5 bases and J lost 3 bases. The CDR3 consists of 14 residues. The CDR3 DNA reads TGTGCCAGCAGCGCCAGGACAGGGCGCTACGAGCAGTACTTC. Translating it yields CASSARTGRYEQYF.

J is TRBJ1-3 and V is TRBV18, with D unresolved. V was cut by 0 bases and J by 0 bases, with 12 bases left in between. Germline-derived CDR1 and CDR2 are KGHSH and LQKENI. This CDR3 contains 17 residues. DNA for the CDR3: TGTGCCAGCTCACCACCGGTTGGCGGAAACTCTGGAAACACCATATATTTT. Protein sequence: CASSPPVGGNSGNTIYF.

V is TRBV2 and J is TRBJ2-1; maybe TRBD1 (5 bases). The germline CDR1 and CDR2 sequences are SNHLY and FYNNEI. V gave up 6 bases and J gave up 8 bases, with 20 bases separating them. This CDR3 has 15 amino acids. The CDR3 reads CASRISAKGKDEQFF. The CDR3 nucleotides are TGTGCCAGCAGGATATCCGCCAAGGGGAAGGATGAGCAGTTCTTC.

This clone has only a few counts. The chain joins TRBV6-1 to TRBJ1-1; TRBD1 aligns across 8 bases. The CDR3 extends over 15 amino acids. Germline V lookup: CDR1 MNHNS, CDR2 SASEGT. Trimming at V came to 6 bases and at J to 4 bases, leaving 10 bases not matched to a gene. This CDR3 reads CASRPGRTGSTEAFF. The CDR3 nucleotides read TGTGCCAGCAGACCAGGGAGGACAGGGAGCACTGAAGCTTTCTTT.

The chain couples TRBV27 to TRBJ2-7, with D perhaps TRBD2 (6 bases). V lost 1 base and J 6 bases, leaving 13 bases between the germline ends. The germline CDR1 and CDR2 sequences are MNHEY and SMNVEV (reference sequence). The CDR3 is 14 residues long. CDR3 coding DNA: TGTGCCAGCAGTTTATACGGCGGGAAAAGCGAGCAGTACTTC. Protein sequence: CASSLYGGKSEQYF.

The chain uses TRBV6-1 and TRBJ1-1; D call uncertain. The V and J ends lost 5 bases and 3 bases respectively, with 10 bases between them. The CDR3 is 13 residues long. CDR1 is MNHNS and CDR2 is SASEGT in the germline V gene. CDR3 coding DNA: TGTGCCAGCAGTCCTACAGTGGACACTGAAGCTTTCTTT. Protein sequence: CASSPTVDTEAFF.